These 9 T cell receptor beta chains share one sample of origin, sequenced in a study of blood T cell repertoires in COVID-19. The repertoire was sequenced with immunoSEQ multiplex PCR; TCRdb's copy has only in-frame clones and lacks some. Seen here are more than 200,000 clones, 85% to 90% observed once, and the top ten hold approximately 2.4%. The sample was peripheral blood. The receptor source for this set is a man younger than 40 with COVID-19, enrolled during active disease.

V is TRBV10-3 and J is TRBJ2-7; 7 bases line up with TRBD1. Per germline, CDR1 ENHRY and CDR2 SYGVKD. The CDR3 totals 13 residues. The V segment lost 10 bases and the J segment 5 bases; nucleotides outside the gene matches: 11. CDR3 residues: CATRFAQGNEQYF. The CDR3 DNA is TGTGCCACCCGTTTTGCACAGGGGAACGAGCAGTACTTC.

The chain recombines TRBV7-2 with TRBJ1-2; tentatively, D is TRBD1 (6 bases). V gave up 2 bases and J gave up 3 bases, with 16 bases separating them. The CDR3 spans 16 residues. CDR1 SGHTA and CDR2 FQGNSA come from the germline V gene. The CDR3 nucleotides are TGTGCCAGCAGCTTATTGGGGGGGCGCGGGGACTATGGCTACACCTTC. Translating it yields CASSLLGGRGDYGYTF. Based on the CDR3 plus reference TRBV7-2 and TRBJ1-2, the full variable domain is GAGVSQSPSNKVTEKGKDVELRCDPISGHTALYWYRQSLGQGLEFLIYFQGNSAPDKSGLPSDRFSAERTGGSVSTLTIQRTQQEDSAVYLCASSLLGGRGDYGYTFGSGTRLTVV.

This clone was found once. The chain has TRBV5-6 and TRBJ1-6, with 9 bases matching TRBD1. CDR3 size: 16 residues. Germline V gene data show CDR1 as SGHDT and CDR2 as YYEEEE. Losses at the gene ends were 4 bases for V and 2 bases for J; bases not matched to a gene: 4. CDR3: CASSTDRGTYNSPLHF. CDR3 nucleotide sequence: TGTGCCAGCAGCACGGACAGGGGCACCTATAATTCACCCCTCCACTTT.

The CDR3 region is CANNDPGQGKYEQYF. Here the CDR3 DNA reads TGTGCCAACAACGACCCGGGACAGGGTAAATACGAGCAGTACTTC. The chain links TRBV10-3 to TRBJ2-7; 9 bases fit TRBD1. The V gene end was trimmed by 10 bases and the J gene end by 4 bases; junction bases not matched to a gene: 14. CDR1 and CDR2 (germline): ENHRY, SYGVKD. CDR3 length: 15 residues.

The chain links TRBV11-3 to TRBJ2-7; TRBD1 agrees at 9 bases. The V segment lost 5 bases and the J segment 6 bases; nucleotides outside the gene matches: 5. The CDR3 contains 13 residues. Germline V gives CDR1 SGHNT, CDR2 YENEEA. The DNA for the CDR3 is TGTGCCAGCAGCCCACGACAGGGGGGCGAGCAGTACTTC. Protein product: CASSPRQGGEQYF.

J is TRBJ1-2 and V is TRBV3-1 (or the pseudogene TRBV3-2), with TRBD1 matching 8 bases. Germline values: CDR1 LGHDT, CDR2 YNNKEL (reference sequence). The CDR3 is made up of 15 amino acids. After removal of 4 bases from V and 0 bases from J, the junction contained 4 bases not matched to a gene. CDR3 in DNA: TGTGCCAGCAGCCCCGGGACAGGAGCTAACTATGGCTACACCTTC. It translates to CASSPGTGANYGYTF.

Only a few counts were recorded for this clone. This sequence joins TRBV10-3 and TRBJ2-7; maybe TRBD2 (6 bases). CDR1 ENHRY and CDR2 SYGVKD come from the germline V gene. The CDR3 spans 15 residues. Deletions cut 5 bases from V and 0 bases from J, with 14 bases between. Written as DNA, the CDR3 is TGTGCCATCAGTTCAGGACGGGAGAGCTCCTACGAGCAGTACTTC. The encoded protein is CAISSGRESSYEQYF.

Details on this clone: Its ends do not fully match the called genes, so a read error is possible. V gene TRBV7-2 combines with J gene TRBJ2-7; D is uncertain. The CDR3 is 14 residues long. Germline V gene sequence: CDR1 SGHTA, CDR2 FQGNSA. The CDR3 sequence is CASNLDLSSYEQYF. The CDR3, as DNA: TGTGCCAGCAACTTAGACCTTAGCTCCTACGAGCAGTACTTC.

This chain uses TRBV5-1 with TRBJ1-2; maybe TRBD1 (5 bases). Per the germline V gene, CDR1 is SGHRS and CDR2 is YFSETQ. The CDR3 runs 14 residues. The V gene lost 0 bases and the J gene lost 6 bases, with 12 bases spanning the gap. The CDR3 sequence is CASSLDRSVNGYTF. In DNA, the CDR3 is TGCGCCAGCAGCTTGGACAGGAGTGTGAATGGCTACACCTTC.